This is a list of T cell receptor beta chains from one sample in a study of blood T cell repertoires in COVID-19. Only in-frame clones appear in the TCRdb table, and some are missing; sequencing was by immunoSEQ multiplex PCR. Of around 150,000 clones listed, 80% are singletons. Sequenced sample: peripheral blood. The receptors stem from a woman aged 45-65 years with acute or convalescent COVID-19. Each CDR3 is given without its conserved first and last residue.

>TRBV30|TRBJ1-2
AWSFAGGNGYT
>TRBV5-1|TRBJ1-2
ASSLSGTETAGYGYT
>TRBV6-2/TRBV6-3|TRBJ1-2
ASSSDRVNYGYT
>TRBV7-9|TRBJ2-3
ASSLWFSGGPTDTQY
>TRBV6-5|TRBJ2-7
ASSYQEAGEQY
>TRBV3-1/TRBV3-2|TRBJ2-5
ASSQGTLHGGVQFQETQY
>TRBV9|TRBJ1-1
ASSVVIRGEAF
>TRBV18|TRBJ1-1
ASSLRRLGQGASTEAF
>TRBV6-5|TRBJ2-7
ASSYYGGQGSEQY
>TRBV4-3|TRBJ2-7
ASSQDSAYSYEQY
>TRBV21-1|TRBJ1-2
ASSKGPGQGVLRAYGYT
>TRBV18|TRBJ1-2
ASSPNEGSGYGYT
>TRBV27|TRBJ1-1
ASSLDRGNTEAF
>TRBV7-9|TRBJ1-1
ASSLSTSNTEAF
>TRBV6-5|TRBJ1-4
ASSSLINEKLF
>TRBV4-1|TRBJ2-1
ASRDGGGPYNEQF
>TRBV2|TRBJ2-7
ASSEWPGGDEQY
>TRBV5-6|TRBJ1-2
ASGTGGRGYT
>TRBV6-6|TRBJ1-4
ASSLARGGEKLF
>TRBV6-1|TRBJ1-6
ASSEGVWGDPLNSPLH
>TRBV7-3|TRBJ2-7
ASSWDRGPYEQY
>TRBV6-2/TRBV6-3|TRBJ2-7
ASSFLDGRSSYEQY
>TRBV19|TRBJ2-5
ASSILGRETQY
>TRBV7-8|TRBJ1-4
ASSLGQTNEKLF
>TRBV4-2|TRBJ1-2
ASSQEGRDYYGYT
>TRBV19|TRBJ1-4
AEGQDRLPGEKLF
>TRBV4-2|TRBJ2-5
ASSLGGGQQETQY
>TRBV7-9|TRBJ1-1
ASSSTQGMYTEAF
>TRBV6-5|TRBJ2-1
ASSFSRGYNVLEQF
>TRBV7-2|TRBJ2-5
ASSQNRGGETQY
>TRBV12-5|TRBJ1-2
ASGFPRLGAGGYT
>TRBV6-1|TRBJ1-5
ASSEAGSGQPQH
>TRBV29-1|TRBJ1-5
SASGQGDQPQH
>TRBV4-3|TRBJ2-2
ASSPGLSNTGELF
>TRBV6-1|TRBJ1-5
ASSEDLTGNQPQH
>TRBV10-3|TRBJ2-1
AISEWTGDNEQF
>TRBV7-6|TRBJ1-1
ANPLVGGLREAF
>TRBV11-2|TRBJ1-2
ASSLSRQLGYGYT
>TRBV7-2|TRBJ2-7
ASSLGGNSYEQY
>TRBV5-8|TRBJ2-7
ASSPGQGPIYEQY
>TRBV20-1|TRBJ1-1
SASFSGQGFFMNTEAF
>TRBV6-2/TRBV6-3|TRBJ1-2
ASSSGQGARNYGYT
>TRBV6-5|TRBJ1-2
ASTEQGGNYGYT